Listed below are T cell receptor beta chains from one sample, sequenced in a study of T cells in Graves' hyperthyroidism and ophthalmopathy. TCRdb processed the multiplex PCR reads anew with MiXCR; each CDR3 protein has one entry. The sample records hundreds of thousands of distinct CDR3 sequences, about 43% being singletons. Sequenced material: peripheral blood or thyroid tissue (not recorded which). The receptors shown here come from a woman aged 18-29 years with Graves' hyperthyroidism. Each CDR3 is given with its conserved first and last residue. The order of the fields is J gene, V gene, CDR3 protein.

J gene: TRBJ1-2; V gene: TRBV9; CDR3 protein: CASSVATGVYGYTF
J gene: TRBJ1-5; V gene: TRBV2; CDR3 protein: CASRTQGAQPQHF
J gene: TRBJ2-5; V gene: TRBV7-2; CDR3 protein: CASSLGGQGRETQYF
J gene: TRBJ1-2; V gene: TRBV10-1; CDR3 protein: CASSEGRGTAQYGYTF
J gene: TRBJ2-3; V gene: TRBV24-1; CDR3 protein: CATSDRTWTVTTDTQYF
J gene: TRBJ1-5; V gene: TRBV7-2; CDR3 protein: CASSPQVSVPNQPQHF
J gene: TRBJ1-6; V gene: TRBV19; CDR3 protein: CASSRQGAANSPLHF
J gene: TRBJ2-7; V gene: TRBV29-1; CDR3 protein: CSVEGSGQESYEQYF
J gene: TRBJ1-4; V gene: TRBV20-1; CDR3 protein: CSAPGQALNEKLFF
J gene: TRBJ2-7; V gene: TRBV5-1; CDR3 protein: CASSQEQGRGYEQYF
J gene: TRBJ2-7; V gene: TRBV2; CDR3 protein: CASSPGTSPIYEQYF
J gene: TRBJ1-2; V gene: TRBV10-3; CDR3 protein: CAISEDNRWANYGYTF
J gene: TRBJ2-5; V gene: TRBV24-1; CDR3 protein: CATSDLTGEKETQYF
J gene: TRBJ2-1; V gene: TRBV11-2; CDR3 protein: CASSLTGENEQFF
J gene: TRBJ1-3; V gene: TRBV10-3; CDR3 protein: CAISDPDRPSGNTIYF
J gene: TRBJ1-4; V gene: TRBV20-1; CDR3 protein: CSARIPQNEKLFF
J gene: TRBJ2-7; V gene: TRBV7-9; CDR3 protein: CASSPLSGGAVSSEQYF
J gene: TRBJ2-2; V gene: TRBV2; CDR3 protein: CASRRDRYTGELFF
J gene: TRBJ1-2; V gene: TRBV7-2; CDR3 protein: CASSSFGRDLYGNTF
J gene: TRBJ2-2; V gene: TRBV12-3/TRBV12-4; CDR3 protein: CASSSHGELFF
J gene: TRBJ2-2; V gene: TRBV4-1; CDR3 protein: CASSQEYSANTGELFF
J gene: TRBJ1-5; V gene: TRBV10-3; CDR3 protein: CASSYSTGEQPQHF
J gene: TRBJ1-2; V gene: TRBV7-9; CDR3 protein: CASSPIQGLYGYTF
J gene: TRBJ1-5; V gene: TRBV9; CDR3 protein: CASSGDRRNQPQHF
J gene: TRBJ1-2; V gene: TRBV29-1; CDR3 protein: CSDGTGDYGYTF
J gene: TRBJ1-2; V gene: TRBV29-1; CDR3 protein: CSVQHSDFYGYTF
J gene: TRBJ1-1; V gene: TRBV12-3/TRBV12-4; CDR3 protein: CASSSQQGAYEAFF
J gene: TRBJ2-7; V gene: TRBV10-1; CDR3 protein: CASSDGGLGFDEQYF
J gene: TRBJ2-5; V gene: TRBV7-9; CDR3 protein: CASSLYQAETQYF
J gene: TRBJ2-7; V gene: TRBV2; CDR3 protein: CASTGVSSYEQYF
J gene: TRBJ1-1; V gene: TRBV24-1; CDR3 protein: CATSDELGAEAFF
J gene: TRBJ1-2; V gene: TRBV16; CDR3 protein: CASSQLGGGGGNYGYTF
J gene: TRBJ1-5; V gene: TRBV2; CDR3 protein: CASKQERSQPQHF
J gene: TRBJ1-6; V gene: TRBV9; CDR3 protein: CASSAQGGGPNSPLHF
J gene: TRBJ1-2; V gene: TRBV7-4; CDR3 protein: CATLPGTVYGYTF
J gene: TRBJ1-1; V gene: TRBV7-9; CDR3 protein: CASNPFPRVEITEAFF
J gene: TRBJ1-6; V gene: TRBV24-1; CDR3 protein: CATSDSSMGSPLHF
J gene: TRBJ1-5; V gene: TRBV2; CDR3 protein: CASPRTASNQPQHF
J gene: TRBJ2-5; V gene: TRBV10-3; CDR3 protein: CAIRMAGRSVVETQYF
J gene: TRBJ2-5; V gene: TRBV7-9; CDR3 protein: CASSIRTGSVQETQYF
J gene: TRBJ1-2; V gene: TRBV25-1; CDR3 protein: CACSARRAVEYGYTF
J gene: TRBJ2-2; V gene: TRBV7-9; CDR3 protein: CASSISRLHTGELFF
J gene: TRBJ2-7; V gene: TRBV19; CDR3 protein: CASRNTGQNYEQYF
J gene: TRBJ1-3; V gene: TRBV9; CDR3 protein: CASSVTGGNGNTIYF
J gene: TRBJ2-5; V gene: TRBV2; CDR3 protein: CASSQGLAGDGETQYF
J gene: TRBJ1-2; V gene: TRBV7-8; CDR3 protein: CASSPKVGQVNYGYTF
J gene: TRBJ2-7; V gene: TRBV20-1; CDR3 protein: CSASFLAGGSSYEQYF
J gene: TRBJ2-7; V gene: TRBV15; CDR3 protein: CATSRDLAGAYEQYF
J gene: TRBJ1-5; V gene: TRBV7-9; CDR3 protein: CASSQRTDSNQPQHF
J gene: TRBJ1-6; V gene: TRBV2; CDR3 protein: CASSPRQGPNSPLHF
J gene: TRBJ1-2; V gene: TRBV15; CDR3 protein: CATSTPGQGDYTF
J gene: TRBJ2-2; V gene: TRBV24-1; CDR3 protein: CATSEPTGELFF
J gene: TRBJ2-7; V gene: TRBV7-9; CDR3 protein: CASSHLRDRVHEQYF
J gene: TRBJ1-2; V gene: TRBV10-3; CDR3 protein: CAISEEIGSYGYTF
J gene: TRBJ2-4; V gene: TRBV2; CDR3 protein: CASSSQTGNIQYF
J gene: TRBJ2-7; V gene: TRBV29-1; CDR3 protein: CSVALTVTSYEQYF
J gene: TRBJ2-5; V gene: TRBV9; CDR3 protein: CASSVGDPHQETQYF
J gene: TRBJ2-5; V gene: TRBV7-9; CDR3 protein: CASTPDDIQETQYF
J gene: TRBJ1-2; V gene: TRBV12-3/TRBV12-4; CDR3 protein: CASSVVGSYTF
J gene: TRBJ1-5; V gene: TRBV20-1; CDR3 protein: CSATRLGKWSNQPQHF